The clone carrying this TCR beta chain was counted a few times. The record originates from a study of blood T cells in healthy people across ages. With a J-beta primer mix and a sample-barcoded 5' primer, a second PCR ran roughly 7 to 11 cycles. TCRdb independently ran MiXCR on the 5' RACE reads; one entry per CDR3 protein. The table shows fewer than 2,000,000 distinct CDR3 sequences, with 35% to 50% occurring only once. This TCR derives from a human donor in good health. Sequencing was carried out using blood.

The CDR3 DNA is TGTGCCAGCAGCCCACATCGGCAGGGGGCCGGATCTAACTATGGCTACACCTTC. Its protein product is CASSPHRQGAGSNYGYTF. The chain employs TRBV7-8 and TRBJ1-2, with TRBD1 matching over 8 bases. Looked up from germline, CDR1 is SGHVS and CDR2 is FQNEAQ. This CDR3 comprises 18 residues. The junction had 14 bases not matched to a gene; V was cut back by 5 bases and J by 0 bases.